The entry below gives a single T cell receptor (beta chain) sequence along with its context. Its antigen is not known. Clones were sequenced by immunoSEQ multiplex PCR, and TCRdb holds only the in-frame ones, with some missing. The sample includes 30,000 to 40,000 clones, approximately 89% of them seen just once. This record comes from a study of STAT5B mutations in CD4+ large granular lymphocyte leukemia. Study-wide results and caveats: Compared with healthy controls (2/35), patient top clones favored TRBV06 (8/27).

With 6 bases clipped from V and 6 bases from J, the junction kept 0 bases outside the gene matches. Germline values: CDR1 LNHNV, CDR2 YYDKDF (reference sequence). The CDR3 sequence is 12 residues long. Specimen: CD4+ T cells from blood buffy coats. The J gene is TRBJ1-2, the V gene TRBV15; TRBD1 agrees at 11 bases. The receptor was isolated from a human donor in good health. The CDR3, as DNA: TGTGCCACCAGGGACAGGGGGCATGGCTACACCTTC. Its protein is CATRDRGHGYTF.